This T cell receptor beta chain comes out of a study of blood T cell repertoires in COVID-19. Study information: Nucleic acid was either cDNA or gDNA, and it came from T cells, B-cell-depleted T cells, or PBMCs.

TCRdb's table, derived via immunoSEQ multiplex PCR, lists solely in-frame clones and lacks some. The sample consists of 130,000 or so clones, about 89% of them appearing once. The specimen sequenced was peripheral blood. The clonotype comes from a man aged 50 to 60 with active COVID-19.

The CDR3 region has the DNA TGTGCCAGCAGCCGCCGGTATCAATCCACTGAAGCTTTCTTT. This codes for CASSRRYQSTEAFF. This sequence joins TRBV5-4 and TRBJ1-1, with no clear D. V gave up 4 bases and J gave up 4 bases, with 14 bases separating them. Looked up from germline, CDR1 is SGHNT and CDR2 is YYREEE (reference sequence). CDR3 length equals 14 residues.